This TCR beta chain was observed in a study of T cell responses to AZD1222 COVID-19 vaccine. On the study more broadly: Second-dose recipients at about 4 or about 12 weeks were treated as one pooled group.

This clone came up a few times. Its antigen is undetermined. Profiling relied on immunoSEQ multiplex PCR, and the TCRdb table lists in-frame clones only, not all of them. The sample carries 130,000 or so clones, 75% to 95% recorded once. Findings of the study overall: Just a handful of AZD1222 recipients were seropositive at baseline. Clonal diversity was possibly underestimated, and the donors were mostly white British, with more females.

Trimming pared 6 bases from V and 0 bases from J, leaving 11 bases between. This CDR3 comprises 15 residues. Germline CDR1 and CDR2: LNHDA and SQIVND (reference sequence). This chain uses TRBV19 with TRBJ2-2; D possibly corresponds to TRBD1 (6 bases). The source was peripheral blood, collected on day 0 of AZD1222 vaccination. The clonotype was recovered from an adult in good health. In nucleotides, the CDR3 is TGTGCCAGTAGCGACAGGCCCGCGAACACCGGGGAGCTGTTTTTT. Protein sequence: CASSDRPANTGELFF. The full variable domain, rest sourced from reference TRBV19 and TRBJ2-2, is DGGITQSPKYLFRKEGQNVTLSCEQNLNHDAMYWYRQDPGQGLRLIYYSQIVNDFQKGDIAEGYSVSREKKESFPLTVTSAQKNPTAFYLCASSDRPANTGELFFGEGSRLTVL.